The clone carrying this T cell receptor beta chain was recorded at least ten times. V was cut by 0 bases and J by 0 bases, with 9 bases left in between. The germline V gene encodes CDR1 DFQATT and CDR2 SNEGSKA (reference sequence). The CDR3 runs 15 residues. The data stem from a study of T-cell reconstitution after alpha-beta-depleted transplantation in children. Unique molecular identifiers featured in how the TCRbeta library was prepared. TCRdb ran MiXCR on the PCR reads and lists one entry per CDR3 protein. Found here are roughly 120,000 distinct CDR3 sequences, 10% of them singletons; the top ten hold more than 7%.

The specimen was PBMCs from the stem cell graft donor, collected from the stem cell graft. This TCR was recovered from a human donor who donated a stem cell graft to a child with acute lymphoblastic leukemia. The chain couples TRBV20-1 to TRBJ2-1; D is perhaps TRBD1 or TRBD2 (5 bases each). As DNA, the CDR3 is TGCAGTGCTAGAGAGTGGGGGACCTCCTACAATGAGCAGTTCTTC. Its protein product is CSAREWGTSYNEQFF.